These T cell receptor beta chains were read from a single sample in a study of CD8 T cells in ankylosing spondylitis. TCRdb re-called the 5' RACE reads through MiXCR, storing one row per CDR3 protein. Here the sample spans some 200,000 distinct CDR3 sequences, about 20% being singletons. Sequenced material: blood, either unsorted or a sorted T cell fraction (not recorded which). Source of these receptors: a male donor under 30 with ankylosing spondylitis or in good health (not recorded which). Both conserved end residues are part of each CDR3. D genes are given only for firm matches. Clone size is shown for a subset of rows, as once, few, many or a class of expanded clone.

TRBJ2-3	TRBV20-1	TRBD2	many	CSVRWEGPPDTQYF	TGCAGTGTAAGGTGGGAGGGCCCGCCAGATACGCAGTATTTT
TRBJ2-7	TRBV29-1	TRBD1	many	CSFTGAFNYEQYF	TGCAGTTTTACAGGGGCCTTCAACTACGAGCAGTACTTC
TRBJ2-5	TRBV11-2	NA	many	CASSLGSQETQYF	TGTGCCAGCAGCTTAGGGTCCCAAGAGACCCAGTACTTC
TRBJ2-1	TRBV10-1	TRBD2	NA	CASSEWASGTLDNEQFF	TGCGCCAGCAGTGAGTGGGCTAGCGGGACCCTAGACAATGAGCAGTTCTTC
TRBJ2-1	TRBV19	NA	many	CASSSYGTYNEQFF	TGTGCCAGTAGCAGTTACGGGACATACAATGAGCAGTTCTTC
TRBJ2-6	TRBV5-1	TRBD2	many	CASSPIGGSSGANVLTF	TGCGCCAGCAGCCCCATAGGCGGGAGCTCTGGGGCCAACGTCCTGACTTTC
TRBJ1-2	TRBV27	NA	many	CASSPWTVYGYTF	TGTGCCAGCAGTCCCTGGACGGTCTATGGCTACACCTTC
TRBJ1-2	TRBV4-1	NA	many	CASSQEVSKFDYTF	TGCGCCAGCAGCCAAGAGGTTAGCAAGTTCGACTACACCTTC
TRBJ2-3	TRBV12-3/TRBV12-4	TRBD1	many	CASSLGQGAGTDTQYF	TGTGCCAGCAGTCTCGGACAGGGGGCTGGCACAGATACGCAGTATTTT
TRBJ2-1	TRBV5-5	TRBD2	many	CASSLAIAGVLYNEQFF	TGTGCCAGCAGCTTGGCGATAGCGGGAGTATTGTACAATGAGCAGTTCTTC
TRBJ2-1	TRBV18	TRBD1	many	CASFGTGENEQFF	TGTGCCAGCTTTGGGACAGGGGAGAATGAGCAGTTCTTC